This T cell receptor beta chain was identified in a study of blood T cell repertoires in COVID-19. About the research overall: The United States, Italy and Spain supplied acute and convalescent COVID-19 samples. T cells, B-cell-depleted T cells, or PBMCs supplied cDNA or gDNA.

In the original analysis: Reference gene primers were amplified, and this amplification served to estimate nucleated cell counts. This table comes from immunoSEQ multiplex PCR, and its TCRdb copy is limited to in-frame clones, with some not included. V, J and clone size reflect that table, while D and trimming were determined from the DNA. Among 150,000 or so clones, about nine tenths were seen once, and the ten largest hold 18%. Trimming removed 5 bases at V and 6 bases at J, with 19 bases between. This CDR3 comprises 15 residues. Germline-derived CDR1 and CDR2 are SEHNR and FQNEAQ (reference sequence).

This sequence originates from a man aged 60 to 75 with active or convalescent COVID-19. This chain links TRBV7-9 with TRBJ1-1; tentative D call: TRBD1 (6 bases). Sample: peripheral blood. The CDR3 reads CASSPPTGPTPEAFF. CDR3 nucleotides: TGTGCCAGCAGCCCCCCGACAGGACCTACCCCTGAAGCTTTCTTT.